This T cell receptor (beta chain) is drawn from a study of early T cells in non-severe SARS-CoV-2 infection. From germline, CDR1 is SGDLS and CDR2 YYNGEE. Trimming took 4 bases from V and 2 from J; bases not matched to a gene: 7. The CDR3 consists of 16 residues. TCRdb fed the 5' RACE reads into MiXCR, producing one record per CDR3 protein. The sample lists tens of thousands of distinct CDR3 sequences; roughly 12% were seen once. The V gene is TRBV9, the J gene TRBJ2-1; 9 positions agree with TRBD1. Sequencing was performed on whole blood, taken at baseline. This sequence was found in an adult who was a healthcare worker with PCR-confirmed SARS-CoV-2 infection or an uninfected control (not recorded which). The CDR3 is CASSPQGDRAYNEQFF. The CDR3, as DNA: TGTGCCAGCAGCCCCCAGGGGGACAGGGCCTACAATGAGCAGTTCTTC. The full variable domain, completed using reference TRBV9 and TRBJ2-1, is DSGVTQTPKHLITATGQRVTLRCSPRSGDLSVYWYQQSLDQGLQFLIQYYNGEERAKGNILERFSAQQFPDLHSELNLSSLELGDSALYFCASSPQGDRAYNEQFFGPGTRLTVL.